Described below is a single T cell receptor beta chain sequence and its context. The sample is drawn from a study of blood T cell repertoires in COVID-19. About the study: Samples of COVID-19 (acute and convalescent) were obtained from the United States, Italy and Spain.

CDR3 length: 13 residues. With 2 bases removed from V and 6 bases from J, the gap between germline ends came to 7 bases. Germline V gene data show CDR1 as SNHLY and CDR2 as FYNNEI. Exposed volunteers were people who met a COVID-19 case within 2 weeks before study entry. Per the study methods: Cell counts per sample came from amplifying reference gene primers. Produced via immunoSEQ multiplex PCR; TCRdb's table is partial and in-frame only. Clone size and the V and J calls come from that table; the DNA yielded D and trimming. The sample includes a few hundred thousand clones, roughly 90% seen only once; the top ten take 1.4% to 1.5%.

Source material: PBMCs or T cells enriched from blood (not recorded which). The TCR originated in a woman younger than 35 who had been exposed to COVID-19. The chain links TRBV2 to TRBJ1-4; a weak D match, TRBD1 (6 bases). In nucleotides, the CDR3 is TGTGCCAGCAGTGAACCAGGGGATGAAAAACTGTTTTTT. It yields the protein CASSEPGDEKLFF.